The clone carrying this T cell receptor beta chain occurred a few times. Its specificity is unknown. This record belongs to a study of tumor-infiltrating lymphocytes in primary liver carcinoma. Turning to the study itself: The patients presented with primary liver carcinoma, which was managed through surgical resection. The patient group consisted of men and women aged 30 to 69 years. Findings and limits, study-wide: Researchers found tumor-adjacent and tumor-blood pairs overlapped less than tumor region pairs.

The study extracted blood RNA from unsorted whole blood and also extracted germline DNA. Preoperatively, peripheral blood was drawn, roughly 4.2 milliliters in total. Reverse transcription of 500 to 650 ng total RNA with a constant-region primer produced TCR beta cDNA. ARM-PCR was slightly modified, and three nested multiplex PCR rounds with it gave rise to the TCR beta libraries. TRBV1-TRBV30 forward primers and a C-beta reverse primer were used in the first two PCR rounds, which each ran for 10 cycles. TCRdb used MiXCR to reprocess the multiplex PCR reads, holding one entry per CDR3 protein. The data contain hundreds of thousands of distinct CDR3 sequences, around three fifths of them singletons. V lost 5 bases and J lost 2, with 1 base in between. The CDR3 spans 11 residues. Germline V gene lookup returns CDR1 MDHEN and CDR2 SYDVKM.

This TCR came from a young woman with primary liver carcinoma and hepatitis B virus infection. Sequenced input: peripheral blood. This sequence joins TRBV28 and TRBJ1-5; D remains ambiguous. The CDR3 loop reads CASSGNQPQHF. The CDR3, as DNA: TGTGCCAGCAGTGGCAATCAGCCCCAGCATTTT.